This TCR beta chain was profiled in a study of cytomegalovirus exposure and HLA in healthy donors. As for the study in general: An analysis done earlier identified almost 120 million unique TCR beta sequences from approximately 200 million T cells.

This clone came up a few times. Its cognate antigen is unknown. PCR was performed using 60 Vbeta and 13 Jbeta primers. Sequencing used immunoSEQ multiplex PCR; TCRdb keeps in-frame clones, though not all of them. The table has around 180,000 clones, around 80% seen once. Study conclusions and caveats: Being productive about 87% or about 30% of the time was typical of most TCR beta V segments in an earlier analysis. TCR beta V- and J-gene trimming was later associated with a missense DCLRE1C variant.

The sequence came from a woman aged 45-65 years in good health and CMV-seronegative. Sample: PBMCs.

CDR3 sequence (DNA): TGTGCCAGCAGCTTGACTTACCCCATTTCTCCAGATACGCAGTATTTT. Encoded protein: CASSLTYPISPDTQYF. The chain joins TRBV7-8 to TRBJ2-3; the D is unclear. In germline, CDR1 is SGHVS, CDR2 FQNEAQ. The CDR3 contains 16 residues. Trimming stripped 3 bases from V and 4 bases from J, with 17 bases between.